The clone carrying this T cell receptor (beta chain) has a single count. Antigen specificity is unknown. The germline V and J ends were trimmed by 0 bases and 8 bases, with 17 bases remaining between them. The CDR3 extends over 16 amino acids. Germline values: CDR1 MGHRA, CDR2 YSYEKL. Repertoires were generated with immunoSEQ multiplex PCR, while TCRdb's copy carries only in-frame clones and drops some. The sample has 150,000 or so clones, approximately 87% seen once. The data stem from a study of T cell responses to AZD1222 COVID-19 vaccine. Study outcomes and limitations: Increases in Spike-specific TCR breadth and depth were seen after two AZD1222 doses. Clonal diversity may have been underestimated, and the donors were mostly white British, with more females than males. Among those given AZD1222, only five or six were seropositive at baseline. Nearly half of the spike-specific TCRs reportedly recognize variant regions that carry no mutations.

V usage is TRBV4-1 and J usage is TRBJ1-3; D gene ambiguous. Specimen: peripheral blood, collected on day 0 of MenACWY control vaccination. This TCR came from an adult in good health. This CDR3 is CASSQDWVTRRDTIYF. DNA for the CDR3: TGCGCCAGCAGCCAAGATTGGGTCACCCGGCGGGACACCATATATTTT.